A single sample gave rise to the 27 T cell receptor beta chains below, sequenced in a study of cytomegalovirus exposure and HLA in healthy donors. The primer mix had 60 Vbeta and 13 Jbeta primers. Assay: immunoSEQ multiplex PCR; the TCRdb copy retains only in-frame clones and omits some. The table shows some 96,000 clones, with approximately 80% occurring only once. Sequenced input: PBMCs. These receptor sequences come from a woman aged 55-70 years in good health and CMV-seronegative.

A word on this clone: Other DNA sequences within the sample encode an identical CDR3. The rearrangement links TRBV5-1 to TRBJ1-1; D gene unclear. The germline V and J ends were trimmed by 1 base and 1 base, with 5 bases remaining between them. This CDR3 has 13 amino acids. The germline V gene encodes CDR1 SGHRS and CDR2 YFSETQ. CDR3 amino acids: CASSLTGNTEAFF. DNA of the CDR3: TGCGCCAGCAGCTTGACGGGGAACACTGAAGCTTTCTTT. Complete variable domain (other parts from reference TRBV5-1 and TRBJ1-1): KAGVTQTPRYLIKTRGQQVTLSCSPISGHRSVSWYQQTPGQGLQFLFEYFSETQRNKGNFPGRFSGRQFSNSRSEMNVSTLELGDSALYLCASSLTGNTEAFFGQGTRLTVV.

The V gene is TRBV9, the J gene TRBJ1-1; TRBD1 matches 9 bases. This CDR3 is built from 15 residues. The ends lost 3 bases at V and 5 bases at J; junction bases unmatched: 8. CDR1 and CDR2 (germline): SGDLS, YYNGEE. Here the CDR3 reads CASSAGDRVWTEAFF. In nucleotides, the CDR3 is TGTGCCAGCAGCGCCGGGGACAGGGTTTGGACTGAAGCTTTCTTT.

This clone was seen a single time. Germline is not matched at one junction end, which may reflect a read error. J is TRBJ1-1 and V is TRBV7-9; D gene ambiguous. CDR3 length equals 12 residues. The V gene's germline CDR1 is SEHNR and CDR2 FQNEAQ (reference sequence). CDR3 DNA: TGTTCCAGCAGCCCAACTAACACTGAAGCTTTCTTT. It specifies CSSSPTNTEAFF. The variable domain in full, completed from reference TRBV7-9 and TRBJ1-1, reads DTGVSQNPRHKITKRGQNVTFRCDPISEHNRLYWYRQTLGQGPEFLTYFQNEAQLEKSRLLSDRFSAERPKGSFSTLEIQRTEQGDSAMYLCSSSPTNTEAFFGQGTRLTVV.

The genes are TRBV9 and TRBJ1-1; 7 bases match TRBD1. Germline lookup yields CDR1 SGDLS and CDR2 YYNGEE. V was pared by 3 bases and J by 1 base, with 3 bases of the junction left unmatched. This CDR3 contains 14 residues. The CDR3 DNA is TGTGCCAGCAGCGCCTACAGGGGGAACACTGAAGCTTTCTTT. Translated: CASSAYRGNTEAFF.

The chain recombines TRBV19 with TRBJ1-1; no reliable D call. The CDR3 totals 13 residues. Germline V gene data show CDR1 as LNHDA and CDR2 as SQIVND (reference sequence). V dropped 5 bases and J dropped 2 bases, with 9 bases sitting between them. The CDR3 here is CASSGSINTEAFF. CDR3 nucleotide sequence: TGTGCCAGTAGTGGGAGTATCAACACTGAAGCTTTCTTT.

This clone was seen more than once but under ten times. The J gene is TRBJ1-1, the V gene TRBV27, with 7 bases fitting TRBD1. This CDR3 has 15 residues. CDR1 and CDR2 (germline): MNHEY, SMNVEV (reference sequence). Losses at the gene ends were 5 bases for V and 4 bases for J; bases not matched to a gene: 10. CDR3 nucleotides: TGTGCCAGCAGTCCCGACAGGGTGCGGAGCACTGAAGCTTTCTTT. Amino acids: CASSPDRVRSTEAFF.

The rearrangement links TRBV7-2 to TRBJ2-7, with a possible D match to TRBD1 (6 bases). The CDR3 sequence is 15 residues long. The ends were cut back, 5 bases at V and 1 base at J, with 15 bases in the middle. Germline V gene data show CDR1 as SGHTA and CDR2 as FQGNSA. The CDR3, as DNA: TGTGCCAGCAGCATTACATGGGACACGTCCTACGAGCAGTACTTC. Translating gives CASSITWDTSYEQYF.

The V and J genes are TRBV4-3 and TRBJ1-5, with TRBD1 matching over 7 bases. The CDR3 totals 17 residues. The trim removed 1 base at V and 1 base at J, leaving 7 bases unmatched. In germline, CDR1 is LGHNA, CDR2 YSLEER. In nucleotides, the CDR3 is TGCGCCAGCAGCCAAGGAAGACGACAGGGCAGCAATCAGCCCCAGCATTTT. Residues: CASSQGRRQGSNQPQHF.

The CDR3 loop reads CASGGQGGGNEQFF. CDR3 bases: TGTGCCAGCGGAGGACAGGGGGGGGGAAATGAGCAGTTCTTC. The chain is built from TRBV28 and TRBJ2-1; 10 bases line up with TRBD1. With 8 bases clipped from V and 7 bases from J, the junction kept 8 bases outside the gene matches. The germline gives CDR1 MDHEN, CDR2 SYDVKM. The CDR3 is 14 amino acids.

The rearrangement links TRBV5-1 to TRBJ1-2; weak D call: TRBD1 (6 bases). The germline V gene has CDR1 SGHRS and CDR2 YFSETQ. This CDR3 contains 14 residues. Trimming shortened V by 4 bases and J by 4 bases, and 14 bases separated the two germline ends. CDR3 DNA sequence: TGCGCCAGCAGCCCAGACAGGCTAGGCTATGGCTACACCTTC. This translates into CASSPDRLGYGYTF.

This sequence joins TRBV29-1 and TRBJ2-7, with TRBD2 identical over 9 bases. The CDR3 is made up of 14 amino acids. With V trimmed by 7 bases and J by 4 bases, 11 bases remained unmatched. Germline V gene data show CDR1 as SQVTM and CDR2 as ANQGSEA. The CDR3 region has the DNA TGCAGCGGCATCCTAGCGGGGAATACATACGAGCAGTACTTC. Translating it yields CSGILAGNTYEQYF.

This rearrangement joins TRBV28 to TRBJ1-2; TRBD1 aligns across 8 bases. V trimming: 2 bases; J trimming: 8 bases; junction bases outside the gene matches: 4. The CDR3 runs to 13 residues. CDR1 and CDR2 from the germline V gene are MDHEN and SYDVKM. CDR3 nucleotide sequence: TGTGCCAGCAGTTTAAGACAGGGGTACGGCTACACCTTC. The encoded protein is CASSLRQGYGYTF.

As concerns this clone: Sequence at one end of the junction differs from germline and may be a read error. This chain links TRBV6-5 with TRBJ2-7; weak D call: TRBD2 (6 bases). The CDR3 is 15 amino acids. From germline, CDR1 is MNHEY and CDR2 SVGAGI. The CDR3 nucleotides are TGTGCCAGCAGTTCAACGTCCGGGAGACGATACGGGCAGTACTTC. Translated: CASSSTSGRRYGQYF.

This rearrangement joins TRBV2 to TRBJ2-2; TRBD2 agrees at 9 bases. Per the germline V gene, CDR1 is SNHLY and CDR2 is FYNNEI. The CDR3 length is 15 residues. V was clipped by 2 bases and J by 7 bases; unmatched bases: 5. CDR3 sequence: CASSESAGGHGELFF. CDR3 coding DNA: TGTGCCAGCAGTGAATCGGCGGGAGGGCACGGGGAGCTGTTTTTT.

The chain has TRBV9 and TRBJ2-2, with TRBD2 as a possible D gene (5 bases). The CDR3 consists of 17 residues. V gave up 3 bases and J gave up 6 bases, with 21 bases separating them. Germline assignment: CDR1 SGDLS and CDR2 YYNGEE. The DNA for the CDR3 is TGTGCCAGCAGCGGAAGAGGTCCGGGAACAAACGCCGGGGAGCTGTTTTTT. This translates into CASSGRGPGTNAGELFF.

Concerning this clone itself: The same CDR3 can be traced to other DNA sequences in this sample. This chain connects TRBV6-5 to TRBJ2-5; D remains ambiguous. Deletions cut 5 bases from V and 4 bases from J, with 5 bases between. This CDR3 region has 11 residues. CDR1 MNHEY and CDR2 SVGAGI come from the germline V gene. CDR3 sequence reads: CASSTGETQYF. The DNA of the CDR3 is TGTGCCAGCAGTACCGGAGAGACCCAGTACTTC.

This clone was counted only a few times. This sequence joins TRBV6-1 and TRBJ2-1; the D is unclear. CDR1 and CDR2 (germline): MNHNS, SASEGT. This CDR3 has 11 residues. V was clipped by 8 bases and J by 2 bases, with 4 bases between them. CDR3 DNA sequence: TGTGCCAGCCGTCCCTACAATGAGCAGTTCTTC. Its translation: CASRPYNEQFF.

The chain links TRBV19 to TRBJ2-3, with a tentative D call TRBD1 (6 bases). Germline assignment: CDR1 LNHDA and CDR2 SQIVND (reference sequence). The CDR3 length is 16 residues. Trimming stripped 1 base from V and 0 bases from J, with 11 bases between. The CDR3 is CASSIGTAASTDTQYF. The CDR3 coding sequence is TGTGCCAGTAGTATAGGGACAGCTGCTAGCACAGATACGCAGTATTTT. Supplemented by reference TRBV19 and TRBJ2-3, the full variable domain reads DGGITQSPKYLFRKEGQNVTLSCEQNLNHDAMYWYRQDPGQGLRLIYYSQIVNDFQKGDIAEGYSVSREKKESFPLTVTSAQKNPTAFYLCASSIGTAASTDTQYFGPGTRLTVL.

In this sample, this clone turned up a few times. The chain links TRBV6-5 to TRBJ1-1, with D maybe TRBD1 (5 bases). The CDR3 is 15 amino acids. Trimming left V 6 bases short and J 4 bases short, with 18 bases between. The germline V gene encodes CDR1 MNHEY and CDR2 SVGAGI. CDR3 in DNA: TGTGCCAGCAGCTATGACAGCAAACCGCGCACTGAAGCTTTCTTT. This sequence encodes CASSYDSKPRTEAFF.

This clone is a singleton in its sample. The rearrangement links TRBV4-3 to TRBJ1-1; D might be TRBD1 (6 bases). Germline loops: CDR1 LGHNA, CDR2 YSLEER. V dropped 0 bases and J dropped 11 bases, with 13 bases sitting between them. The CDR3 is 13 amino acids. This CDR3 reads CASSQDRGRGAFF. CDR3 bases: TGCGCCAGCAGCCAAGATAGGGGAAGGGGGGCTTTCTTT.

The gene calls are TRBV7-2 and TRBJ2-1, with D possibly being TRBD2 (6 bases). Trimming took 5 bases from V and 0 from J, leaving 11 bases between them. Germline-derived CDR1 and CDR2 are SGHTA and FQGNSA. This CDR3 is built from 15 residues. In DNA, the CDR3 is TGTGCCAGCAGCCGGGACGGGAGCTCCTACAATGAGCAGTTCTTC. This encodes CASSRDGSSYNEQFF.

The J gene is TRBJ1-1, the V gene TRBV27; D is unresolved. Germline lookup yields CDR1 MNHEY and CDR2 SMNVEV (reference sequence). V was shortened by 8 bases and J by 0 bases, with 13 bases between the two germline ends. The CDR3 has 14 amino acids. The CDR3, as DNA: TGTGCCAGCCGGAGTTCGGGGATGAACACTGAAGCTTTCTTT. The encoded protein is CASRSSGMNTEAFF.

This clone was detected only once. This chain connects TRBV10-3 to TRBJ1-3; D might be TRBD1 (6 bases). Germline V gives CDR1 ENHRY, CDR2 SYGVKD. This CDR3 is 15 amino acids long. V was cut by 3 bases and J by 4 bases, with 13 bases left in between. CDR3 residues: CAISEGGSLGNTIYF. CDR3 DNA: TGTGCCATCAGTGAAGGGGGTTCTCTCGGAAACACCATATATTTT.

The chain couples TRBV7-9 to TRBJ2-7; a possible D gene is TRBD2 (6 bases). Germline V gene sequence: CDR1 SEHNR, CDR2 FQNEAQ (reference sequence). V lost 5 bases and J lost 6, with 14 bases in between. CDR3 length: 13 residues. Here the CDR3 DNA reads TGTGCCAGCAGCCAGGGACTCCCCGGCGAGCAGTACTTC. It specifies CASSQGLPGEQYF.

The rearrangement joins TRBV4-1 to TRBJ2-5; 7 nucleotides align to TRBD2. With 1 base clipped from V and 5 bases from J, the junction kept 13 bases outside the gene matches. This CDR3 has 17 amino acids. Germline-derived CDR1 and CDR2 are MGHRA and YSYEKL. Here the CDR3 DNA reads TGCGCCAGCAGCCAAGGGTTCCTGGGAGGGCCGGAGGAGACCCAGTACTTC. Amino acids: CASSQGFLGGPEETQYF.

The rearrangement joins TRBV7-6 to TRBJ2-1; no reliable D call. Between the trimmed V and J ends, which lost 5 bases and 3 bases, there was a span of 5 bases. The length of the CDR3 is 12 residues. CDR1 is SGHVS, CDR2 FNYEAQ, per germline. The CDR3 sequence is CASSTYYNEQFF. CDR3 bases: TGTGCCAGCAGCACCTACTACAATGAGCAGTTCTTC.

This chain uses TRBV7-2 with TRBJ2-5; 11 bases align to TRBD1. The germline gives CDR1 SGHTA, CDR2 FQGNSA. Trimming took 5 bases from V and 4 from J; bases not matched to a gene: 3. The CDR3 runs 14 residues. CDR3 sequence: CASSVGQGGETQYF. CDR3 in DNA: TGTGCCAGCAGCGTGGGACAGGGGGGAGAGACCCAGTACTTC. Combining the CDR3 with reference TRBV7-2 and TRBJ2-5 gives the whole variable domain GAGVSQSPSNKVTEKGKDVELRCDPISGHTALYWYRQSLGQGLEFLIYFQGNSAPDKSGLPSDRFSAERTGGSVSTLTIQRTQQEDSAVYLCASSVGQGGETQYFGPGTRLLVL.